Here is one T cell receptor beta chain with its context. Profiled with immunoSEQ multiplex PCR; TCRdb holds only in-frame clones, not every one. The sample lists some 68,000 clones, approximately 91% occurring once. The data are from a study of stem cell transplantation in POMP-related autoinflammatory disease. This sample comprised CD4+ T cells from PBMCs, obtained after stem cell transplantation. The sequence was collected from a human patient with POMP-related autoinflammation and immune dysregulation (PRAID). Some T cells here may be from the graft donor.

The CDR3 nucleotides read TGTGCCAGCAGTTACGCATATTCGAATACGCAGTATTTT. Protein sequence: CASSYAYSNTQYF. The chain couples TRBV6-5 to TRBJ2-3; D is unresolved. The CDR3 is made up of 13 amino acids. V dropped 2 bases and J dropped 7 bases, with 10 bases sitting between them. The V gene's germline CDR1 is MNHEY and CDR2 SVGAGI.